The 16 T cell receptor beta chains reported below all come from one sample, sequenced in a study of Ad26.COV2.S vaccination and SARS-CoV-2 variants. Method: immunoSEQ multiplex PCR; TCRdb's copy keeps in-frame clones and lacks some. The sample has around 500,000 clones; approximately 90% are singletons. Treatment indicated: some 20 received Ad26.COV2.S at low or high dose, single or two shots; five or six received placebo; per-sample allocation not given. Sampling occurred on day 63 after the first vaccine or placebo injection. The specimen was peripheral blood, collected in a trial of Ad26.COV2.S vaccine versus placebo. The source is a person between 18 and 65 years old who received the Ad26.COV2.S COVID-19 vaccine or a placebo.

This chain joins TRBV6-5 and TRBJ1-2, with 8 bases lining up with TRBD1. Germline CDR1 reads MNHEY; CDR2 reads SVGAGI. The CDR3 is 14 amino acids. V lost 6 bases and J lost 5; bases outside the gene matches: 8. CDR3 in DNA: TGTGCCAGCAGGGCGGACAGGGTGAGATATGGCTACACCTTC. It translates to CASRADRVRYGYTF.

The CDR3 here is CASYPDPGQGRWEQYF. CDR3 in DNA: TGCGCCAGCTACCCGGATCCGGGACAGGGGCGCTGGGAGCAGTACTTC. V gene TRBV5-1 combines with J gene TRBJ2-7, with 10 bases lining up with TRBD1. The V and J ends lost 7 bases and 7 bases, in that order; junction bases with no gene match: 17. Germline CDR1 and CDR2: SGHRS and YFSETQ. CDR3 length: 16 amino acids.

This chain connects TRBV28 to TRBJ1-4; possibly TRBD1 for D (5 bases). CDR3 length: 11 residues. The germline V and J ends were trimmed by 4 bases and 15 bases, with 12 bases remaining between them. Germline V CDR1 and CDR2: MDHEN, SYDVKM. The CDR3 region is CASSSAGTVFF. The CDR3 DNA reads TGTGCCAGCAGTTCCGCCGGGACTGTGTTTTTT. Using reference TRBV28 and TRBJ1-4 for the parts outside the CDR3, the full variable domain is DVKVTQSSRYLVKRTGEKVFLECVQDMDHENMFWYRQDPGLGLRLIYFSYDVKMKEKGDIPEGYSVSREKKERFSLILESASTNQTSMYLCASSSAGTVFFGSGTQLSVL.

This clone was recorded a few times. Other DNA sequences in this sample translate to the same CDR3. V is TRBV19 and J is TRBJ1-5, with D possibly being TRBD1 (5 bases). Germline V lookup: CDR1 LNHDA, CDR2 SQIVND (reference sequence). V was clipped by 2 bases and J by 1 base, with 6 bases between them. This CDR3 is 14 amino acids long. The CDR3 DNA is TGTGCCAGTAGTATACGGGACAGCAATCAGCCCCAGCATTTT. Translating it yields CASSIRDSNQPQHF.

This chain links TRBV6-5 with TRBJ2-5, with D perhaps given as TRBD1 or TRBD2 (6 bases each). Germline V gene lookup returns CDR1 MNHEY and CDR2 SVGAGI. CDR3 length: 15 amino acids. V was shortened by 6 bases and J by 2 bases, with 16 bases between the two germline ends. The DNA of the CDR3 is TGTGCCAGCAGCTCAAGAGGGGGGACGCAAGAGACCCAGTACTTC. Protein product: CASSSRGGTQETQYF.

The V and J genes are TRBV30 and TRBJ1-1, with D possibly being TRBD1 (6 bases). Germline values: CDR1 GTSNPN, CDR2 SVGIG (reference sequence). The CDR3 is 13 amino acids. Between the trimmed V and J ends, which lost 8 bases and 3 bases, there was a span of 16 bases. The CDR3 nucleotides are TGTGCCGGGACCGGCAGGGGTTACACTGAAGCTTTCTTT. Residues: CAGTGRGYTEAFF.

This chain joins TRBV11-2 and TRBJ2-2, with unresolved D. The CDR3 extends over 16 amino acids. CDR1 SGHAT and CDR2 FQNNGV come from the germline V gene. V was shortened by 1 base and J by 0 bases, with 9 bases between the two germline ends. The CDR3 bases are TGTGCCAGCAGCTTAGGGCGGCTCGCGAACACCGGGGAGCTGTTTTTT. It codes for CASSLGRLANTGELFF. Drawing the rest from reference TRBV11-2 and TRBJ2-2, the complete variable domain is EAGVAQSPRYKIIEKRQSVAFWCNPISGHATLYWYQQILGQGPKLLIQFQNNGVVDDSQLPKDRFSAERLKGVDSTLKIQPAKLEDSAVYLCASSLGRLANTGELFFGEGSRLTVL.

This clone occurred once. The rearrangement joins TRBV25-1 to TRBJ2-2, with D tentatively TRBD1 (6 bases). Trimming cost V 4 bases and J 7 bases, with 10 bases left between them. This CDR3 spans 13 amino acids. Germline-derived CDR1 and CDR2 are MGHDK and SYGVNS. The CDR3 bases are TGTGCCAGCAGTGCAGGGGTCTACGGGGAGCTGTTTTTT. Translating it yields CASSAGVYGELFF.

The chain employs TRBV2 and TRBJ1-1; the D gene is possibly TRBD1 (5 bases). There are 15 residues in the CDR3. Germline CDR1 reads SNHLY; CDR2 reads FYNNEI. V lost 2 bases and J 6 bases, leaving 16 bases between the germline ends. This CDR3 reads CASSEFRGGASEAFF. In nucleotides, the CDR3 is TGTGCCAGCAGTGAATTTCGGGGAGGGGCGTCTGAAGCTTTCTTT.

The chain employs TRBV18 and TRBJ2-5, with D perhaps matching TRBD2 (6 bases). The CDR3 is 15 residues long. The germline CDR1 and CDR2 sequences are KGHSH and LQKENI. The V end was cut by 5 bases, the J end by 4 bases, with 17 bases between. The CDR3 DNA is TGTGCCAGCTCATCAAGACGTAGCGGTCGAGAGACCCAGTACTTC. Translated, it gives CASSSRRSGRETQYF. Using reference TRBV18 and TRBJ2-5 for the parts outside the CDR3, the full variable domain is NAGVMQNPRHLVRRRGQEARLRCSPMKGHSHVYWYRQLPEEGLKFMVYLQKENIIDESGMPKERFSAEFPKEGPSILRIQQVVRGDSAAYFCASSSRRSGRETQYFGPGTRLLVL.

This clone was seen a few times. This sequence joins TRBV10-2 and TRBJ2-3; no firm D call. Germline V gives CDR1 WSHSY, CDR2 SAAADI. The CDR3 extends over 15 amino acids. V was trimmed by 0 bases and J by 2 bases, leaving 9 bases between them. The CDR3 sequence: CASSESATLTDTQYF. CDR3 DNA sequence: TGCGCCAGCAGTGAGTCTGCTACCCTCACAGATACGCAGTATTTT.

V is TRBV5-1 and J is TRBJ2-5; 7 bases fit TRBD1. CDR3 length: 15 amino acids. The germline V gene has CDR1 SGHRS and CDR2 YFSETQ. V lost 6 bases, J lost 1 base, and 9 bases stayed unmatched. For the CDR3, the DNA is TGCGCCAGCACACCAGACAGGGATCCCCAAGAGACCCAGTACTTC. It codes for CASTPDRDPQETQYF.

The chain employs TRBV13 and TRBJ2-3; D tentatively reads TRBD1 or TRBD2 (6 bases each). The CDR3 loop spans 16 amino acids. Per germline, CDR1 PRHDT and CDR2 FYEKMQ (reference sequence). Between the trimmed V and J ends, which lost 5 bases and 10 bases, there was a span of 25 bases. The CDR3 bases are TGTGCCAGCAGCCCGAAAGGAAAGGGGGGCGAAGTCGCGCAGTATTTT. It specifies CASSPKGKGGEVAQYF.

The CDR3 nucleotides read TGTGCCAGTAGTATGGCCAGATCGAATTCACCCCTCCACTTT. Residues: CASSMARSNSPLHF. This chain links TRBV19 with TRBJ1-6; D is uncertain. The CDR3 has 14 residues. CDR1 and CDR2 (germline): LNHDA, SQIVND (reference sequence). The V end was cut by 3 bases, the J end by 7 bases, with 10 bases between.

The CDR3: CASSVVYNTGELFF. CDR3 coding DNA: TGTGCCAGCAGCGTAGTCTATAACACCGGGGAGCTGTTTTTT. The chain joins TRBV9 to TRBJ2-2; D remains unclear. This CDR3 has 14 amino acids. V lost 0 bases to trimming and J lost 2 bases, with 5 bases between them. The germline V gene has CDR1 SGDLS and CDR2 YYNGEE.

The chain carries TRBV27 and TRBJ2-3, with TRBD2 matching 11 bases. This CDR3 comprises 18 residues. The V and J ends lost 4 bases and 2 bases, in that order; junction bases with no gene match: 11. Germline V gene data show CDR1 as MNHEY and CDR2 as SMNVEV (reference sequence). CDR3 region: CASSSPFSGREITDTQYF. The DNA of the CDR3 is TGTGCCAGCAGTTCCCCCTTTAGCGGGAGGGAGATCACAGATACGCAGTATTTT.